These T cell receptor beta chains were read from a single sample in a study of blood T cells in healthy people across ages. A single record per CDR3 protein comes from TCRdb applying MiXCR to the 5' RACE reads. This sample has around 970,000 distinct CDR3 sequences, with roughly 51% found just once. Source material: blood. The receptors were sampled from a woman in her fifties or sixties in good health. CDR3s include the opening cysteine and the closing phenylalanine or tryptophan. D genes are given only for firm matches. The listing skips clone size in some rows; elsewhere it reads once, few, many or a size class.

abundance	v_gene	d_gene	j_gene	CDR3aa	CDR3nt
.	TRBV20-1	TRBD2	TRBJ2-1	CSAPTSGRGNEQFF	TGCAGTGCGCCAACTAGCGGGAGGGGCAATGAGCAGTTCTTC
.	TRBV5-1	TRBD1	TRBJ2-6	CASSSSGTGTGANVLTF	TGCGCCAGCAGCTCTTCCGGGACAGGGACTGGGGCCAACGTCCTGACTTTC
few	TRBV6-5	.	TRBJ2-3	CASRTTWGRVTDTQYF	TGTGCCAGCAGGACGACGTGGGGCAGGGTTACAGATACGCAGTATTTT
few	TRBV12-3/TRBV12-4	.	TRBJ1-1	CASSLQAEAFF	TGTGCCAGCAGTTTGCAGGCTGAAGCTTTCTTT
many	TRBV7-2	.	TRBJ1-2	CASSPAGGLRGYTF	TGTGCCAGCAGCCCGGCCGGGGGCTTACGTGGCTACACCTTC
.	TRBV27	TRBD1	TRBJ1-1	CASTPGQGIGTEAFF	TGTGCCAGCACCCCGGGACAGGGAATCGGCACTGAAGCTTTCTTT
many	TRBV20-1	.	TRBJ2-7	CSARVYYEQYF	TGCAGTGCTAGAGTATACTACGAGCAGTACTTC
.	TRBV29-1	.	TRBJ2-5	CSVDTPGARETQYF	TGCAGCGTGGATACCCCGGGAGCGAGAGAGACCCAGTACTTC
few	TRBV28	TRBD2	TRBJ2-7	CASSTTSVKSYEQYF	TGTGCCAGCAGCACCACTAGCGTCAAGTCCTACGAGCAGTACTTC
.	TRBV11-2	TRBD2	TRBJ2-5	CASSSARGGLQETQYF	TGTGCCAGCAGTTCGGCCCGCGGGGGACTTCAAGAGACCCAGTACTTC
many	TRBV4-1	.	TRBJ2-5	CASSQGRQGQETQYF	TGCGCCAGCAGCCAAGGCCGGCAGGGCCAAGAGACCCAGTACTTC
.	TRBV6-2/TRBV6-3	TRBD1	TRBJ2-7	CASSKRQGASYEQYF	TGTGCCAGCAGCAAAAGACAGGGGGCCTCCTACGAGCAGTACTTC
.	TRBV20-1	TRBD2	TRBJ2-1	CSAGTGTSGFDEQFF	TGCAGTGCTGGAACCGGGACTAGCGGGTTTGATGAGCAGTTCTTC
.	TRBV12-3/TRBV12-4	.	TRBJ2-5	CASSTSGLLETQYF	TGTGCCAGCAGTACATCCGGACTATTGGAGACCCAGTACTTC
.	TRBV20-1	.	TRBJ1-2	CSARESGRSYGYTF	TGCAGTGCTAGAGAAAGTGGCAGGAGCTATGGCTACACCTTC
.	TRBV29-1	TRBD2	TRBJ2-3	CSVEAGGPDTQYF	TGCAGCGTTGAAGCGGGAGGGCCAGATACGCAGTATTTT
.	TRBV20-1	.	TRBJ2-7	CSAEDMNEQYF	TGCAGTGCTGAGGACATGAACGAGCAGTACTTC
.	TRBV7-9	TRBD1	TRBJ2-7	CASILQGQVSKQYF	TGTGCCAGCATCCTACAGGGGCAAGTCAGTAAGCAGTACTTC
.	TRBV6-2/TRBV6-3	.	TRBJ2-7	CASSYFEEQYF	TGTGCCAGCAGTTACTTTGAAGAGCAGTACTTC
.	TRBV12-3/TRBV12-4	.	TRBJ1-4	CASSPIQGPNEKLFF	TGTGCCAGCAGCCCGATACAGGGACCTAATGAAAAACTGTTTTTT
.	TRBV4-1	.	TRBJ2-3	CASSHQEITDTQYF	TGCGCCAGCAGCCACCAGGAGATCACAGATACGCAGTATTTT
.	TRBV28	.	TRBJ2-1	CASKVGSTYNEQFF	TGTGCCAGCAAAGTAGGGAGCACCTACAATGAGCAGTTCTTC